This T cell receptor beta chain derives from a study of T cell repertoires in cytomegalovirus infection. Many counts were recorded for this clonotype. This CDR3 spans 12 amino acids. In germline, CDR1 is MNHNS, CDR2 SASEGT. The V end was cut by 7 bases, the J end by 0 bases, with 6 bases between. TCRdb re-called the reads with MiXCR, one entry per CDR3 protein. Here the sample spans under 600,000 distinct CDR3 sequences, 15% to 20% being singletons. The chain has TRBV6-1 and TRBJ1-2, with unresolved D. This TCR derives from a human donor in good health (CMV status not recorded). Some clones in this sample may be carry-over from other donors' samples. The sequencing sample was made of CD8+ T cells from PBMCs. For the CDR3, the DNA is TGTGCCAGCATAACATCTAACTATGGCTACACCTTC. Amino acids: CASITSNYGYTF.